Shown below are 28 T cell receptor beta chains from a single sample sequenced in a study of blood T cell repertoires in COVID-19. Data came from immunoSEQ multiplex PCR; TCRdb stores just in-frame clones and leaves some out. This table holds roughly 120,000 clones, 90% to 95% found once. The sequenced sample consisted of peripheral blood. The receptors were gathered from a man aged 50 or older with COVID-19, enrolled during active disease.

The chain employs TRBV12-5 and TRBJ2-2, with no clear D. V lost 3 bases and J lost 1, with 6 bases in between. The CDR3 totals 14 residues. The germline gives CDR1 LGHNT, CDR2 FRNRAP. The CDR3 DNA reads TGTGCTAGTGGTTTAGGAGAGAACACCGGGGAGCTGTTTTTT. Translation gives CASGLGENTGELFF.

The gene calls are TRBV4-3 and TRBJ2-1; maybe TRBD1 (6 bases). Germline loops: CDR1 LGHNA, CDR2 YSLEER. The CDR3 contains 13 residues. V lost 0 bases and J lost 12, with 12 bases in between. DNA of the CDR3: TGCGCCAGCAGCCAAGATTTCCGCAGGGGGCAGTTCTTC. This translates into CASSQDFRRGQFF.

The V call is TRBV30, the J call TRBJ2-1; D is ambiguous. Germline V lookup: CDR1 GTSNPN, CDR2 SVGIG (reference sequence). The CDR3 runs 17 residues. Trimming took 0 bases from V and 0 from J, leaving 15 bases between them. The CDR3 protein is CAWSVFLDSSSYNEQFF. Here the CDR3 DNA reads TGTGCCTGGAGTGTATTTCTAGACTCGAGCTCCTACAATGAGCAGTTCTTC. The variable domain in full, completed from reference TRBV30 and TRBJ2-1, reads SQTIHQWPATLVQPVGSPLSLECTVEGTSNPNLYWYRQAAGRGLQLLFYSVGIGQISSEVPQNLSASRPQDRQFILSSKKLLLSDSGFYLCAWSVFLDSSSYNEQFFGPGTRLTVL.

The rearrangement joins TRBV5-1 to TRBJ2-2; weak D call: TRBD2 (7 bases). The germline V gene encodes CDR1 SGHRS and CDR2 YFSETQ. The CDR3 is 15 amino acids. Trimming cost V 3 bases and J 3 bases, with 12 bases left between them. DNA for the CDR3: TGCGCCAGCAGCTCGAGGGGGGGCGACACCGGGGAGCTGTTTTTT. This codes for CASSSRGGDTGELFF. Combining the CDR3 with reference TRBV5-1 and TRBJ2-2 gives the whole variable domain KAGVTQTPRYLIKTRGQQVTLSCSPISGHRSVSWYQQTPGQGLQFLFEYFSETQRNKGNFPGRFSGRQFSNSRSEMNVSTLELGDSALYLCASSSRGGDTGELFFGEGSRLTVL.

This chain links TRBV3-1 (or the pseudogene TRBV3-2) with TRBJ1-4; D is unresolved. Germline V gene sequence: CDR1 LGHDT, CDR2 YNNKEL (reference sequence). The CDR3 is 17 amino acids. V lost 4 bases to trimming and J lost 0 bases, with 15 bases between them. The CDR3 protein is CASSRYRLPATNEKLFF. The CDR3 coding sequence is TGTGCCAGCAGCCGCTACCGTTTACCTGCAACTAATGAAAAACTGTTTTTT.

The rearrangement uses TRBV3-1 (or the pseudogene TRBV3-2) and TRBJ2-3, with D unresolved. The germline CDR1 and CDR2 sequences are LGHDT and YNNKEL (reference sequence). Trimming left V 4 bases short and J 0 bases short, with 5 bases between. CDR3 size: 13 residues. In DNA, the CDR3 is TGTGCCAGCAGCCGAGCTAGCACAGATACGCAGTATTTT. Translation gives CASSRASTDTQYF.

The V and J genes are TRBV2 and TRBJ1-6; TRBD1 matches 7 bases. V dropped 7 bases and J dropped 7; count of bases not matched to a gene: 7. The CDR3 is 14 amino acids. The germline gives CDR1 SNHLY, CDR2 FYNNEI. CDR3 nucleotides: TGTGCCAGCATAATACAGGGGAACAATTCACCCCTCCACTTT. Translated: CASIIQGNNSPLHF.

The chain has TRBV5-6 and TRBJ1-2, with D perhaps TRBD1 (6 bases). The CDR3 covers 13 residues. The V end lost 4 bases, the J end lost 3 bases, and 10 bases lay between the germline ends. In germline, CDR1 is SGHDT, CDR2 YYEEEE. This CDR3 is CASSRTDYYGYTF. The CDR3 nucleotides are TGTGCCAGCAGCCGGACAGACTACTATGGCTACACCTTC. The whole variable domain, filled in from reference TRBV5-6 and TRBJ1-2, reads DAGVTQSPTHLIKTRGQQVTLRCSPKSGHDTVSWYQQALGQGPQFIFQYYEEEERQRGNFPDRFSGHQFPNYSSELNVNALLLGDSALYLCASSRTDYYGYTFGSGTRLTVV.

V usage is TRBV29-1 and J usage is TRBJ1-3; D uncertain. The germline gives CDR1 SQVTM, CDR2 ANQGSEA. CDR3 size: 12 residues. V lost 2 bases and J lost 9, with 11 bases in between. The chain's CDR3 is CSVELPSGTIYF. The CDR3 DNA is TGCAGCGTTGAACTGCCCTCCGGCACCATATATTTT. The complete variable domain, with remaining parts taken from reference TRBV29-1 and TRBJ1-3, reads SAVISQKPSRDICQRGTSLTIQCQVDSQVTMMFWYRQQPGQSLTLIATANQGSEATYESGFVIDKFPISRPNLTFSTLTVSNMSPEDSSIYLCSVELPSGTIYFGEGSWLTVV.

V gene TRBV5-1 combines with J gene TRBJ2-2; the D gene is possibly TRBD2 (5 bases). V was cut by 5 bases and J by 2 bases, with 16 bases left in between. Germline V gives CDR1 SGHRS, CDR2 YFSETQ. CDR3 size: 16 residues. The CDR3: CASSLLSGYNTGELFF. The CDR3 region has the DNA TGCGCCAGCAGTCTTTTAAGCGGTTACAACACCGGGGAGCTGTTTTTT.

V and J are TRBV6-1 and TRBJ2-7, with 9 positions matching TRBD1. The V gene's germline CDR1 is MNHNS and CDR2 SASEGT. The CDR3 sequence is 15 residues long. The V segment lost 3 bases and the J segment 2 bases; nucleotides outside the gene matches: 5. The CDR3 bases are TGTGCCAGCAGTGAGGGACAGGGATACACCTACGAGCAGTACGTC. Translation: CASSEGQGYTYEQYV.

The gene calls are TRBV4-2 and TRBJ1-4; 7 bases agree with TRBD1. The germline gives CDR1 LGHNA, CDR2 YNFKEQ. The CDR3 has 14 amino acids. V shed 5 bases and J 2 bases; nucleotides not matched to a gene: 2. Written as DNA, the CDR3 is TGTGCCAGCAGCAAGGGACAGACTAATGAAAAACTGTTTTTT. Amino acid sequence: CASSKGQTNEKLFF.

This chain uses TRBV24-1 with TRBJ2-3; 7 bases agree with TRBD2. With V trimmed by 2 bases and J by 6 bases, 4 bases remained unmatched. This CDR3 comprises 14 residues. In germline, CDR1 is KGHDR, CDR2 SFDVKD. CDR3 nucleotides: TGTGCCACCAGTGATTCGAGCGGGAAGGATACGCAGTATTTT. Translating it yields CATSDSSGKDTQYF.

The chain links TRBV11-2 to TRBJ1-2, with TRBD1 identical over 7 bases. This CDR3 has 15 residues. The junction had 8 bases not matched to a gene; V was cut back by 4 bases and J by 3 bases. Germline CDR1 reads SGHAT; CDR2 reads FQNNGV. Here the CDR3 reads CASSSYRGGDYGYTF. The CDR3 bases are TGTGCCAGCAGCTCCTACAGGGGCGGCGACTATGGCTACACCTTC.

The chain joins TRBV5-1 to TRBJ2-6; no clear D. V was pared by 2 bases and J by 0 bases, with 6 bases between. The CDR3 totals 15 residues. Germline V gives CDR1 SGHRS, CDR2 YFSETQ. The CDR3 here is CASSFSSSGANVLTF. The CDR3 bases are TGCGCCAGCAGCTTTTCGAGCTCTGGGGCCAACGTCCTGACTTTC.

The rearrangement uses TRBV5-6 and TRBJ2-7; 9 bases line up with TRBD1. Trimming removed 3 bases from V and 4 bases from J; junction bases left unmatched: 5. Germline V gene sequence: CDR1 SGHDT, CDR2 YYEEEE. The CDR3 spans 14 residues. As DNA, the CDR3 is TGTGCCAGCAGCTCGACGGGACAGGGATACGAGCAGTACGTC. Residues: CASSSTGQGYEQYV.

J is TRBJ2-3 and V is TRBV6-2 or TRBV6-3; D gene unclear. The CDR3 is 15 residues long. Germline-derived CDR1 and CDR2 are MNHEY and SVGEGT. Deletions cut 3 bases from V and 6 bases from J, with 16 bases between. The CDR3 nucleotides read TGTGCCAGCAGTTATGGTCCAGCTGTCAGGGATACGCAGTATTTT. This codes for CASSYGPAVRDTQYF.

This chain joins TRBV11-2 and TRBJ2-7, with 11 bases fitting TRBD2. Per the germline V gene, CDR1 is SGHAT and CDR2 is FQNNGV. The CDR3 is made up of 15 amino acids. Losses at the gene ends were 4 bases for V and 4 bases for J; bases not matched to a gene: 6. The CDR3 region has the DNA TGTGCCAGCAGCTCATTAGCGGGAGGGCCTTACGAGCAGTACTTC. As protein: CASSSLAGGPYEQYF.

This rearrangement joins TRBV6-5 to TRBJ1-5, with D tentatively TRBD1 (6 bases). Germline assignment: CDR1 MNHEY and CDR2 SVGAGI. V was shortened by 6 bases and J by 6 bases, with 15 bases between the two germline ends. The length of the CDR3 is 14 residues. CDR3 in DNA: TGTGCCAGCAGGATCGCAGGGGCGGGTCAGCCCCAGCATTTT. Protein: CASRIAGAGQPQHF.

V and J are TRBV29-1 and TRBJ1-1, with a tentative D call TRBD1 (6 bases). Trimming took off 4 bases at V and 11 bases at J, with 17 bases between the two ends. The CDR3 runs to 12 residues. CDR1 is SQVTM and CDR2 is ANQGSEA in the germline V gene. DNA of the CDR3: TGCAGCGTTGGGGTACAGGGTCGATCGGCTTTCTTT. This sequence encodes CSVGVQGRSAFF.

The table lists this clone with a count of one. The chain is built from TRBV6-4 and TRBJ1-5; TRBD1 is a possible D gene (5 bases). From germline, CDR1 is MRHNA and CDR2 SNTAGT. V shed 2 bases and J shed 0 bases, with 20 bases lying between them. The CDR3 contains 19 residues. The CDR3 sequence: CASSDGTTGGEDSNQPQHF. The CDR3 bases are TGTGCCAGCAGTGACGGGACTACAGGAGGGGAAGATAGCAATCAGCCCCAGCATTTT.

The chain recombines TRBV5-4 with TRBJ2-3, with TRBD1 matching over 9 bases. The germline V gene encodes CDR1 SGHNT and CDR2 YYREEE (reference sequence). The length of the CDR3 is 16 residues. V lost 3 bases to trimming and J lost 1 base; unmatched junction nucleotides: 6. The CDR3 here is CASSSYRGRGTDTQYF. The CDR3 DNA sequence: TGTGCCAGCAGCTCCTACAGGGGGCGAGGCACAGATACGCAGTATTTT. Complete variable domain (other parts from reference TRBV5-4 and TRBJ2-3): ETGVTQSPTHLIKTRGQQVTLRCSSQSGHNTVSWYQQALGQGPQFIFQYYREEENGRGNFPPRFSGLQFPNYSSELNVNALELDDSALYLCASSSYRGRGTDTQYFGPGTRLTVL.

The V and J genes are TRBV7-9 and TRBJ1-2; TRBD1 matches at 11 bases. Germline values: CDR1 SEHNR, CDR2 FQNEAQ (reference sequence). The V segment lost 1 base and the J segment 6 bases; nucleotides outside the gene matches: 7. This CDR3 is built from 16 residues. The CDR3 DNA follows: TGTGCCAGCAGCTTAGGGTCTGGACAGGGGGCGCATGGCTACACCTTC. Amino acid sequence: CASSLGSGQGAHGYTF.

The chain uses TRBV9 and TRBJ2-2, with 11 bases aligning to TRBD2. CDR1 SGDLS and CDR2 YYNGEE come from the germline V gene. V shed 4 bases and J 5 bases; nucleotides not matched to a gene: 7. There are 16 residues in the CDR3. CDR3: CASSTLAGGSTGELFF. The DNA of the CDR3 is TGTGCCAGCAGCACCCTAGCGGGAGGAAGTACCGGGGAGCTGTTTTTT. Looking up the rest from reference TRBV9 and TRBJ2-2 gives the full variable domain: DSGVTQTPKHLITATGQRVTLRCSPRSGDLSVYWYQQSLDQGLQFLIQYYNGEERAKGNILERFSAQQFPDLHSELNLSSLELGDSALYFCASSTLAGGSTGELFFGEGSRLTVL.

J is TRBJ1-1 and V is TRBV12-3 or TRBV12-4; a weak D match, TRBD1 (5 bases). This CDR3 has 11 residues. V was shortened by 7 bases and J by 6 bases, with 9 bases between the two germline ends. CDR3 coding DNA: TGTGCCAGCACTGACAGCTCTGAAGCTTTCTTT. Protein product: CASTDSSEAFF.

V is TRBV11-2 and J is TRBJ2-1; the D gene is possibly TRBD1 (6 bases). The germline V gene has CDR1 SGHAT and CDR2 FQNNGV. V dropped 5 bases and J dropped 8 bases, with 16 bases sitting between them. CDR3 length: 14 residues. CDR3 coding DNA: TGTGCCAGCAGCGCCAACACAGGGTCGGATGAGCAGTTCTTC. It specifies CASSANTGSDEQFF.

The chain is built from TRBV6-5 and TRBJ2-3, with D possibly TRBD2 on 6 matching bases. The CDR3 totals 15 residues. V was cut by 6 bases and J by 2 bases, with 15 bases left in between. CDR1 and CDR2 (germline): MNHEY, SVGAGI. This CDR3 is CASRIGSGLTDTQYF. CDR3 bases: TGTGCCAGCAGGATTGGTAGCGGCCTCACAGATACGCAGTATTTT.

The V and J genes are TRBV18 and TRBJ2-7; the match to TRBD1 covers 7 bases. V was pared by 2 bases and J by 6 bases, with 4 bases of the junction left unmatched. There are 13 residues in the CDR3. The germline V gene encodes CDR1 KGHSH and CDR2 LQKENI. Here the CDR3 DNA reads TGTGCCAGCTCACCAGACAGGGCGCGCGAGCAGTACGTC. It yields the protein CASSPDRAREQYV.